These 20 T cell receptor beta chains originate from one sample sequenced in a study of blood T cell repertoires in COVID-19. Assay: immunoSEQ multiplex PCR; the TCRdb copy retains only in-frame clones and omits some. The sample holds some 300,000 clones, approximately 86% seen once. Input material: peripheral blood. The origin of the receptors is a man aged 70 or older with acute or convalescent COVID-19.

The gene calls are TRBV28 and TRBJ1-2; D unresolved. CDR1 is MDHEN, CDR2 SYDVKM, per germline. This CDR3 region has 13 residues. The V gene lost 2 bases and the J gene lost 4 bases, with 8 bases spanning the gap. In DNA form, the CDR3 reads TGTGCCAGCAGTTTAGGCAGGTTCTATGGCTACACCTTC. Its translation: CASSLGRFYGYTF.

This clone showed up just once. The genes are TRBV6-5 and TRBJ2-5; 7 bases line up with TRBD2. This CDR3 is 15 amino acids long. Germline V CDR1 and CDR2: MNHEY, SVGAGI. The junction had 11 bases not matched to a gene; V was cut back by 5 bases and J by 5 bases. The CDR3: CASSPLGGGTETQYF. CDR3 nucleotide sequence: TGTGCCAGCAGTCCTCTTGGGGGGGGAACGGAGACCCAGTACTTC.

This chain uses TRBV6-5 with TRBJ1-5; no clear D gene. Germline V gene lookup returns CDR1 MNHEY and CDR2 SVGAGI. The CDR3 is made up of 13 amino acids. The V end was cut by 0 bases, the J end by 7 bases, with 7 bases between. The CDR3, as DNA: TGTGCCAGCAGTTACTCACAGTCCCAGCCCCAGCATTTT. Amino acid sequence: CASSYSQSQPQHF.

The genes are TRBV19 and TRBJ2-5; 13 bases agree with TRBD2. This CDR3 spans 16 amino acids. Germline trimming cut 1 base from V and 3 bases from J; bases unmatched to any gene: 2. The germline V gene has CDR1 LNHDA and CDR2 SQIVND (reference sequence). CDR3 amino acids: CASSIAGTSGKETQYF. In nucleotides, the CDR3 is TGTGCCAGTAGTATAGCCGGGACTAGCGGGAAAGAGACCCAGTACTTC.

This chain connects TRBV19 to TRBJ1-5, with D maybe TRBD1 (5 bases). CDR3 length: 16 amino acids. In germline, CDR1 is LNHDA, CDR2 SQIVND (reference sequence). V shed 5 bases and J shed 0 bases, with 14 bases lying between them. The CDR3 sequence: CASSPATVYSNQPQHF. Here the CDR3 DNA reads TGTGCCAGTAGTCCTGCGACAGTCTATAGCAATCAGCCCCAGCATTTT.

This sequence joins TRBV6-6 and TRBJ1-2, with D possibly matching TRBD1 (6 bases). V shed 0 bases and J shed 3 bases, with 11 bases lying between them. This CDR3 has 15 amino acids. Germline V gene sequence: CDR1 MNHNY, CDR2 SVGAGI (reference sequence). The CDR3 sequence is CASSYSAGAYYGYTF. Written as DNA, the CDR3 is TGTGCCAGCAGTTACTCGGCAGGGGCTTACTATGGCTACACCTTC.

This clone was counted a single time. V usage is TRBV9 and J usage is TRBJ2-3; 7 bases are shared with TRBD2. CDR3 length: 15 residues. The V gene's germline CDR1 is SGDLS and CDR2 YYNGEE. V lost 3 bases, J lost 3 bases, and 7 bases stayed unmatched. CDR3 DNA sequence: TGTGCCAGCAGCGCTACTAGCGCGAAGACAGATACGCAGTATTTT. It yields the protein CASSATSAKTDTQYF.

The chain couples TRBV3-1 (or the pseudogene TRBV3-2) to TRBJ1-4; 9 nucleotides agree with TRBD1. Germline assignment: CDR1 LGHDT and CDR2 YNNKEL (reference sequence). The CDR3 loop spans 14 amino acids. Trimming took 5 bases from V and 2 from J; bases not matched to a gene: 0. CDR3 loop: CASSDRGTNEKLFF. The CDR3 coding sequence is TGTGCCAGCAGCGACAGGGGGACTAATGAAAAACTGTTTTTT.

This chain links TRBV5-4 with TRBJ1-1, with TRBD1 matching 7 bases. V trimming: 4 bases; J trimming: 3 bases; junction bases outside the gene matches: 6. The CDR3 covers 14 residues. The V gene's germline CDR1 is SGHNT and CDR2 YYREEE (reference sequence). CDR3 sequence (DNA): TGTGCCAGCAGCCCGACAGGGAAAGACACTGAAGCTTTCTTT. Translating it yields CASSPTGKDTEAFF.

The chain is built from TRBV5-1 and TRBJ2-7, with 9 bases identical to TRBD2. Germline V gene lookup returns CDR1 SGHRS and CDR2 YFSETQ. The CDR3 totals 15 residues. The V and J ends lost 4 bases and 4 bases, in that order; junction bases with no gene match: 9. CDR3 residues: CASSPRDSGSYEQYF. CDR3 DNA sequence: TGCGCCAGCAGCCCGCGGGATAGCGGGAGTTACGAGCAGTACTTC.

V is TRBV21-1 and J is TRBJ1-5; TRBD1, the D gene given by the table, was not confirmed from the DNA. TRBV21-1 corresponds to a pseudogene. The CDR3 totals 21 residues. In nucleotides, the CDR3 is TGTGCCAGCAGCAACGCCGAATATCCGGGACAGGTCGACTATAGCAATCAGCCCCAGCATTTT. Translated: CASSNAEYPGQVDYSNQPQHF.

The chain uses TRBV28 and TRBJ1-2, with D tentatively TRBD1 (6 bases). This CDR3 has 14 amino acids. CDR1 is MDHEN, CDR2 SYDVKM, per germline. V was trimmed by 4 bases and J by 3 bases, leaving 12 bases between them. DNA for the CDR3: TGTGCCAGCAGTTATATCAGGGGCCACTATGGCTACACCTTC. This encodes CASSYIRGHYGYTF.

The chain has TRBV10-3 and TRBJ1-2, with D perhaps TRBD1 (6 bases). The germline V gene has CDR1 ENHRY and CDR2 SYGVKD. This CDR3 contains 16 residues. The ends were cut back, 11 bases at V and 8 bases at J, with 30 bases in the middle. CDR3 amino acids: CASSSGLTGEFHGYTF. The CDR3 DNA is TGTGCCTCGTCGAGCGGCCTGACAGGAGAATTCCACGGCTACACCTTC.

V usage is TRBV3-1 (or the pseudogene TRBV3-2) and J usage is TRBJ2-7, with D possibly TRBD1 on 7 matching bases. The length of the CDR3 is 14 residues. The germline V gene has CDR1 LGHDT and CDR2 YNNKEL (reference sequence). V was cut by 6 bases and J by 5 bases, with 17 bases left in between. CDR3 sequence: CASSRGTVKDEQYF. The CDR3 region has the DNA TGTGCCAGCAGTCGCGGGACAGTTAAGGACGAGCAGTACTTC.

The genes are TRBV24-1 and TRBJ2-1; TRBD2 agrees at 9 bases. Germline V gene data show CDR1 as KGHDR and CDR2 as SFDVKD. The CDR3 loop spans 16 amino acids. J lost 4 bases, V lost 2 bases, and 5 bases had no gene match. For the CDR3, the DNA is TGTGCCACCAGTGATTCGGGTCTAGCGGGGTACAATGAGCAGTTCTTC. It is translated as CATSDSGLAGYNEQFF.

This chain connects TRBV5-1 to TRBJ2-5, with D unclear. V was clipped by 0 bases and J by 2 bases, with 5 bases between them. This CDR3 is 13 amino acids long. Germline V gene lookup returns CDR1 SGHRS and CDR2 YFSETQ. In nucleotides, the CDR3 is TGCGCCAGCAGCTTGGGCAGACAAGAGACCCAGTACTTC. As protein: CASSLGRQETQYF.

V gene TRBV28 combines with J gene TRBJ2-2; no reliable D call. V was trimmed by 6 bases and J by 4 bases, leaving 6 bases between them. CDR1 is MDHEN, CDR2 SYDVKM, per germline. The CDR3 totals 12 residues. In nucleotides, the CDR3 is TGTGCCAGCAGAACATTCACCGGGGAGCTGTTTTTT. It codes for CASRTFTGELFF.

The V and J genes are TRBV15 and TRBJ1-1; TRBD1 matches at 9 bases. CDR3 length: 15 residues. Looked up from germline, CDR1 is LNHNV and CDR2 is YYDKDF (reference sequence). J lost 4 bases, V lost 5 bases, and 8 bases had no gene match. This CDR3 reads CATSPDRGRATEAFF. The CDR3 DNA is TGTGCCACCAGCCCTGACAGGGGGAGAGCCACTGAAGCTTTCTTT.

The V call is TRBV11-1, the J call TRBJ2-3, with 7 bases fitting TRBD2. The J segment lost 0 bases and the V segment lost 1 base, leaving 4 bases of the junction unmatched. CDR1 and CDR2 from the germline V gene are SGHAT and FQDESV (reference sequence). This CDR3 comprises 16 residues. The CDR3 DNA reads as TGTGCCAGCAGCTTAGAGCCAGCGGGGAGCACAGATACGCAGTATTTT. This encodes CASSLEPAGSTDTQYF.

V is TRBV4-1 and J is TRBJ2-6; 12 positions match TRBD1. The CDR3 has 18 amino acids. Losses at the gene ends were 8 bases for V and 0 bases for J; bases not matched to a gene: 8. Germline V lookup: CDR1 MGHRA, CDR2 YSYEKL. The CDR3 region has the DNA TGCGCCAGCGGCTCCTGGGACAGGGGGCTCTCTGGGGCCAACGTCCTGACTTTC. Protein: CASGSWDRGLSGANVLTF.